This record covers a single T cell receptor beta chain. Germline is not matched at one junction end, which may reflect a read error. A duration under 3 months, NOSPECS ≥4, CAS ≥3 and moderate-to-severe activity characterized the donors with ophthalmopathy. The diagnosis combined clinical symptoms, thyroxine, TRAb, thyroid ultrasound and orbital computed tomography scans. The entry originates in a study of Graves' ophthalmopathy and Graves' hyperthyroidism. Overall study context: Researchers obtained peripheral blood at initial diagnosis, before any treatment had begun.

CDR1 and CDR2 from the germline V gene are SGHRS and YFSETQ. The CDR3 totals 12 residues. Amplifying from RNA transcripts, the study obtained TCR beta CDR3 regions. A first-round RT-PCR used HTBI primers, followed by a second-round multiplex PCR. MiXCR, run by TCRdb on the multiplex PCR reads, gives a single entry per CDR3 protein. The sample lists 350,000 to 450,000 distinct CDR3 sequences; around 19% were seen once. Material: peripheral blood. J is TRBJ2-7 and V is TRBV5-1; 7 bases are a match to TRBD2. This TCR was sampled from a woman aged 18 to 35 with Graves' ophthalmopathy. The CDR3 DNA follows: TGCGCCAGCAGCGTCCGGGGGGACGAGCAGTGCTTC. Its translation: CASSVRGDEQCF.